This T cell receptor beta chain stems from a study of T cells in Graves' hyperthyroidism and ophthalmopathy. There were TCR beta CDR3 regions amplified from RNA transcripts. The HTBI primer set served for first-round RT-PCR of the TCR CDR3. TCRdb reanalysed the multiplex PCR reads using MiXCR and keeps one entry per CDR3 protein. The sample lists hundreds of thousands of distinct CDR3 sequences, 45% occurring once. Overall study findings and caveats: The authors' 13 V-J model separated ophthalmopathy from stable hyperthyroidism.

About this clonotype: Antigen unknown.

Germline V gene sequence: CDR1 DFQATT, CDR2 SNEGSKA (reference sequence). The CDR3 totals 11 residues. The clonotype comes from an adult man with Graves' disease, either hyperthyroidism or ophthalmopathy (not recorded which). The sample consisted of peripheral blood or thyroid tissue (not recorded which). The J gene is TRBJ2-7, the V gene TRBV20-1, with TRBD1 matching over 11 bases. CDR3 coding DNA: TGCAGGGACAGGGGGCTTGGCGAGCAGTACTTC. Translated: CRDRGLGEQYF.